One T cell receptor (beta chain) is described in this entry. This clone was detected a few times. No cognate antigen has been identified for it. Per-base quality was not reported, and no clone a single base away is much larger than it. Based on the germline V gene (reference sequence), the CDR1 and CDR2 sequences are GTSNPN and SVGIG. The CDR3 holds 13 amino acids from the cysteine to the phenylalanine. The sequence is cut down to CDR3 DNA, 39 bases in frame from base 1. V is pared back by 7 bases and J by 2 bases, with 9 bases lying between the germline termini. The library was built by means of the immunoSEQ multiplex PCR assay. For the multiplex PCR, a mixture combining 60 forward primers for TCR Vbeta segments and 13 reverse primers for TCR Jbeta segments was used. The CDR3 region of rearranged TCR beta genes was amplified from genomic DNA by a multiplex PCR assay. Amplified TCR beta libraries were sequenced as 87-base-pair reads on the Illumina HiSeq System. The paper's processing steps were these. In a later analysis, tens of millions of unique TCR beta chains were counted across the 650 to 750 repertoires, and about 10 million of these chains were shared by at least two donors. Raw reads were error-corrected and collapsed into unique sequences with a nearest-neighbor algorithm that merged closely related sequences to remove PCR and sequencing errors. V, D and J gene segments were assigned by aligning CDR3 sequences to IMGT reference sequences. For a sequence to be retained, a match of at least six nucleotides was required to both a V gene segment and a J gene segment. Rearrangements were classified as productive when the CDR3 lacked stop codons and remained in frame with V and J, and all other rearrangements were classified as non-productive. CDR3 was defined by IMGT convention, running from the second conserved V-encoded cysteine to the conserved J-encoded phenylalanine. Sequences without an unambiguous match to a single V gene segment were excluded from the earlier analysis of a few hundred of the donors. In an earlier analysis of approximately 560 of the donors, a V segment was called functional when productive rearrangements were above 56.7%, and segregating when the standard deviation between donors exceeded 5%. A statistical classification framework was built to diagnose cytomegalovirus status from the catalog of TCR beta chain sequences. In a later analysis, TCR nucleotide sequences were compared against IMGT/GENE-DB human TR gene sequences so that V and J genes could be assigned. A later analysis assigned CDR3 sequences and most-parsimonious VDJ recombination scenarios with the TCRdist pipeline. In a later analysis, each TCR beta chain was defined by its CDR3 amino acid sequence together with its V-gene family, and reads without a unique V-gene family were excluded. In a later analysis, 500 to 700 highly shared, low-generation-probability nucleotide sequences were removed to address suspected cross-contamination and a sequencing artifact. In a later analysis, a clonal expansion index for each public chain was calculated from normalized within-repertoire ranks of inferred template counts. In a later analysis, generation probabilities were computed with a VDJ recombination model fitted to out-of-frame rearrangements, and the resulting probabilities were checked against IGoR. In a later analysis, hypergeometric tests were used to score TCR-TCR, TCR-HLA and TCR-CMV co-occurrence, with a repertoire-size bias correction applied to TCR pairs. A later analysis estimated false discovery rates by permuting HLA or CMV assignments 20 times. In a later analysis, co-occurring TCRs were grouped with DBSCAN, and TCRdist sequence similarity was added when clustering was performed within HLA-allele-positive subsets. Co-occurrence clustering excluded repertoires with fewer than 30,000 or more than 120,000 public chains, plus five with anomalous nucleotide sharing. As stored in TCRdb, this immuneACCESS dataset retains in-frame rearrangements with V and J assigned. A fraction of the clones does not appear; measured against another copy, unresolved V genes explain less than half of the discrepancy, and the remainder lacks a known reason. For V, J and clone size, that table is used; D and trimming come from the DNA. Across this sample there are 100,000 to 150,000 clones, with 15% to 20% seen only once. 2.9% of the sample is in the top ten clones.

This entry comes from a study of cytomegalovirus exposure and HLA in healthy donors (dated by TCRdb to the late 2010s). General notes on the study: An earlier analysis of around 600 of the donors reported about 250 Gb of sequence data and 120 million or so unique TCR beta sequences from about 200 million T cells. An early release that covered roughly 600 HLA-typed donors contained around 300 gigabases of sequencing data and about 84 million unique TCR sequences. The genetic ancestry cluster associated with self-reported Caucasian donors included over 65% of the roughly 390 genotyped donors. The study aimed to test whether cataloging public T cell receptors could reveal signatures of past pathogen exposure. The study profiled the T cell repertoires of about 720 subjects by immunosequencing and related them to cytomegalovirus serostatus. Besides the first cohort of roughly 700 subjects, a separate validation cohort made up of 95 to 150 different subjects was used. To predict cytomegalovirus infection status, the study brought together high-throughput TCR immunosequencing, statistical association of individual TCRs with disease status, and machine learning. A later analysis re-analyzed previously published TCR beta repertoires from roughly 630 donors and added high-resolution HLA genotyping to study TCR occurrence patterns. Rather than using new phenotypic data, the later analysis identified candidate immune exposures from TCR beta sequences and from how often those sequences occurred across donors. An earlier analysis of approximately 640 of the donors applied high-throughput TCR beta sequencing to assess whether each TCR beta V gene segment acted as functional or pseudogenic. Donor age, sex, ethnicity and CMV serostatus were compiled together with the repertoire data. A later genetic analysis took genome-wide SNP genotypes for about 60% of the roughly 670 donors and used that subset as a discovery cohort. Every repertoire in the discovery cohort had been generated on one and the same sequencing platform. Class I and class II HLA loci were covered by the typing at four-digit resolution. Typing coverage differed by locus: A, B, C, DRB1 and DQB1 were typed in about 620-640 donors, DQA1 in approximately 520, DPA1 in 600 to 610, and DPB1 in 400 to 480. Roughly five DR-DQ haplotypes were treated as single units for association and clustering because of strong linkage in the cohort. Among under 450 genotyped donors of the cohort, an average of roughly 240,000 unique TCR beta nucleotide sequences were sequenced per donor, around 20% of them non-productive.

The cohort was made up of 650 to 700 healthy bone marrow donors. Cohort members were all nominally healthy when sampled, although unrecorded immune exposures were likely present. The donor tested CMV seropositive and was one of the 289 seropositive cohort members. A peripheral blood sample was collected from each donor, and TCR beta sequencing was performed on peripheral blood mononuclear cells. Genomic DNA was extracted from the blood cell samples with the Qiagen DNeasy Blood Extraction Kit. What the research found in general, with its limitations: A later analysis associated around 16,000 TCR beta sequences with specific HLA alleles at a false discovery rate of 0.05. Some IMGT-functional V segments, including TRBV6-2 and TRBV6-3, could not be distinguished by the 87-base-pair reads and were therefore excluded. CMV serostatus was the only immune exposure information available for the cohort. A cluster of highly shared sequence variants was judged likely to be a technical artifact of the sequencing pipeline. Correlated functional status among segregating V segments might reflect linkage disequilibrium, but an unknown experimental factor could not be ruled out. A further reported finding was that TCR beta sequences accurately predicted the HLA-A and HLA-B alleles for most subjects in the first cohort. Most TCR sequences were observed very rarely across donors, whereas some public TCRs were present in many individuals. In a later analysis, HLA-associated TCR beta chains were found to be more clonally expanded and to have lower generation probabilities than equally common non-associated chains. The authors suggested that the approach could potentially be generalized to other disease states and immunological phenotypes. Sequencing depth was assumed to be roughly uniform across donors in the presence/absence analyses, though that assumption may not hold. In a later genetic analysis, fewer N-insertions in productive TCRs were reported among donors in an Asian-associated ancestry cluster than the approximately 670-donor mean. Because counts were too low, more than 15 rarely observed V segments, including chromosome 9 orphons, were excluded from the earlier analysis of 587 of the donors. The study gave a list of 150 to 200 TCR beta chains associated with cytomegalovirus. According to a later analysis, parvovirus B19, influenza, CMV and Epstein-Barr virus appeared linked to several top co-occurrence clusters. In an earlier analysis of over 550 of the donors, most TCR beta V segments were observed in productive rearrangements about 90% or about 30% of the time, broadly matching IMGT annotations. When HLA alleles, especially DR and DQ, strongly co-occurred, TCR associations were difficult to assign to individual alleles. Only TCR beta chains were sequenced in this cohort, and the absence of alpha or paired-chain data limited detectable features. Because HLA typing was unavailable for some donors at each locus, only the typed subset was used in association tests. According to a later analysis, most CMV-associated TCR beta chains appeared to be HLA-restricted, and the HLA associations seemed to be driven largely by CMV exposure. In a later genetic analysis, a missense DCLRE1C variant was associated with V-gene and J-gene trimming of TCR beta chains, and the association was replicated in an independent cohort. In a later analysis, the rate of TCR association differed among HLA loci, with DRB1 alleles having the most associated TCRs and HLA-C alleles having the fewest. In vitro tests confirmed that a few of the cytomegalovirus-associated TCR beta chains recognize cytomegalovirus antigens. The classifier was reported to diagnose cytomegalovirus status with high specificity and sensitivity in both the original cohort and the validation cohort.

This receptor chain uses TRBV30 and TRBJ2-6; a tentative D match to TRBD2 spans 5 bases. This receptor was identified in a female donor in good health and CMV-seropositive. The sample comprised PBMCs. The CDR3 is CASGVAGANVLTF. The DNA reads TGTGCCTCCGGGGTGGCTGGGGCCAACGTCCTGACTTTC.